The 18 T cell receptor beta chains reported below all come from one sample, sequenced in a study of regulatory T cells in long-lasting Graves disease. Sequencing libraries for TCR beta were prepared with iRepertoire HTBI primers and Arm-PCR of CDR3 regions. TCRdb processed the multiplex PCR reads anew with MiXCR; each CDR3 protein has one entry. The table includes about 470,000 distinct CDR3 sequences, 20% to 25% detected once. Time point here: persistent/refractory GD, antithyroid drugs over 5 years with positive TRAb. The authors made the TCR library using RNA they extracted from PBMCs. The sequences come from peripheral blood mononuclear cells (PBMCs), collected when the disease was refractory, from a patient treated with antithyroid drugs. The source of these receptors is a female donor with Graves disease.

This clonotype was counted many times. The rearrangement joins TRBV6-1 to TRBJ1-5; 8 positions agree with TRBD1. Germline trimming cut 9 bases from V and 4 bases from J; bases unmatched to any gene: 2. Germline V gene lookup returns CDR1 MNHNS and CDR2 SASEGT. The CDR3 is 12 amino acids. The CDR3 DNA sequence: TGTGCCAGTGGGGACAGGAATCAGCCCCAGCATTTT. It is translated as CASGDRNQPQHF.

To note about this clonotype: A much bigger clone sits one base away, suggesting this may be a read error. The V and J genes are TRBV6-1 and TRBJ1-1; the D is unclear. CDR1 is MNHNS and CDR2 is SASEGT in the germline V gene. This CDR3 is 13 amino acids long. The CDR3 spells CVSSEAPHKGAFF. CDR3 nucleotide sequence: TGTGTCAGCAGTGAAGCGCCTCACAAGGGAGCTTTCTTT.

This clonotype was seen more than once but under ten times. V is TRBV6-5 and J is TRBJ2-2; D is tentatively TRBD1 or TRBD2 (5 bases each). The CDR3 sequence is 15 residues long. CDR1 and CDR2 from the germline V gene are MNHEY and SVGAGI. Trimming cost V 4 bases and J 3 bases, with 12 bases left between them. Here the CDR3 reads CASSFQRGHTGELFF. For the CDR3, the DNA is TGTGCCAGCAGTTTTCAAAGGGGACACACCGGGGAGCTGTTTTTT.

This clonotype has just a few counts. This chain links TRBV12-3 or TRBV12-4 with TRBJ1-1; D call uncertain. CDR3 length equals 16 residues. The V end was cut by 7 bases, the J end by 2 bases, with 20 bases between. Here the CDR3 reads CASKPEILLKNTEAFF. The CDR3 DNA sequence: TGTGCCAGCAAACCCGAGATCCTCCTCAAAAACACTGAAGCTTTCTTT.

In regard to this clonotype: An end of the junction differs from the germline gene, which may be a read error. The chain has TRBV20-1 and TRBJ1-1; TRBD1 matches 8 bases. Germline values: CDR1 DFQATT, CDR2 SNEGSKA (reference sequence). The CDR3 sequence is 13 residues long. The DNA for the CDR3 is TGCAGTGCTAGAGATCCAGGGGGCTACCCTCCTATCTTT. This translates into CSARDPGGYPPIF.

This clonotype was counted at least ten times. The J gene is TRBJ2-4, the V gene TRBV28; no reliable D call. The CDR3 is 13 residues long. Germline CDR1 reads MDHEN; CDR2 reads SYDVKM. Trimming pared 2 bases from V and 6 bases from J, leaving 8 bases between. CDR3 nucleotides: TGTGCCAGCAGTTTAGGCAGAGTAAACATTCAGTACTTC. It translates to CASSLGRVNIQYF.

Notes on this clonotype: A much larger clone is a single base away; this may be a read error. This chain links TRBV2 with TRBJ2-7, with D perhaps TRBD1 or TRBD2 (6 bases each). This CDR3 contains 14 residues. CDR1 SNHLY and CDR2 FYNNEI come from the germline V gene. For the CDR3, the DNA is TGTGCCAGCATGGCCAGGGAGGACAGCTACGAGCAGCACTTC. It is translated as CASMAREDSYEQHF.

The chain uses TRBV5-1 and TRBJ2-3; 9 nucleotides agree with TRBD2. V lost 5 bases to trimming and J lost 4 bases; unmatched junction nucleotides: 8. CDR3 length equals 15 residues. The germline V gene has CDR1 SGHRS and CDR2 YFSETQ. This CDR3 is CASSGGGADPDTQYF. CDR3 in DNA: TGCGCCAGCAGTGGCGGGGGGGCTGACCCAGATACGCAGTATTTT.

A few counts support this clonotype. The chain carries TRBV20-1 and TRBJ2-7; the match to TRBD1 covers 9 bases. Germline CDR1 DFQATT, CDR2 SNEGSKA (reference sequence). CDR3 size: 14 residues. Losses at the gene ends were 7 bases for V and 3 bases for J; bases not matched to a gene: 10. The CDR3 bases are TGCAGTGTTAGGAGACAGGGGGGAAACTACGAGCAGTACTTC. It codes for CSVRRQGGNYEQYF.

This sequence joins TRBV13 and TRBJ2-1, with 8 nucleotides matching TRBD2. Germline-derived CDR1 and CDR2 are PRHDT and FYEKMQ (reference sequence). The CDR3 spans 14 residues. V shed 1 base and J 7 bases; nucleotides not matched to a gene: 3. The CDR3 is CASSLATGGNEQFF. The CDR3 coding sequence is TGTGCCAGCAGCTTAGCGACGGGAGGGAATGAGCAGTTCTTC.

At least ten counts were recorded for this clonotype. At one of its ends the junction is not consistent with the germline gene, which may arise from a read error. This rearrangement joins TRBV7-2 to TRBJ2-7, with TRBD1 as a possible D gene (5 bases). This CDR3 has 14 residues. The germline V gene encodes CDR1 SGHTA and CDR2 FQGNSA. The CDR3 DNA is TGTGCCAGCAGTTTAGGGCAGGGTGTCCACGAGCAGTACTTC. It encodes CASSLGQGVHEQYF. Full variable domain (remainder filled in from reference TRBV7-2 and TRBJ2-7): GAGVSQSPSNKVTEKGKDVELRCDPISGHTALYWYRQSLGQGLEFLIYFQGNSAPDKSGLPSDRFSAERTGGSVSTLTIQRTQQEDSAVYLCASSLGQGVHEQYFGPGTRLTVT.

The sample holds a few counts of this clonotype. The chain employs TRBV29-1 and TRBJ1-1; TRBD1 matches at 8 bases. V was pared by 7 bases and J by 1 base, with 8 bases of the junction left unmatched. The germline gives CDR1 SQVTM, CDR2 ANQGSEA. The CDR3 has 14 amino acids. The chain's CDR3 is CSAKTGTGNTEAFF. CDR3 coding DNA: TGCAGCGCTAAAACCGGGACAGGGAACACTGAAGCTTTCTTT.

There are many counts of this clonotype. V and J are TRBV11-3 and TRBJ1-1; no firm D call. V shed 6 bases and J shed 6 bases, with 20 bases lying between them. Germline V gene lookup returns CDR1 SGHNT and CDR2 YENEEA. There are 15 residues in the CDR3. Here the CDR3 DNA reads TGTGCCAGCAGGAAAGAGACCAACCCCGCCCCTGAAGCTTTCTTT. This encodes CASRKETNPAPEAFF.

This clonotype was recorded at least ten times. This rearrangement joins TRBV7-2 to TRBJ1-4; the D is unclear. The V gene lost 3 bases and the J gene lost 6 bases, with 11 bases spanning the gap. The CDR3 extends over 14 amino acids. Per the germline V gene, CDR1 is SGHTA and CDR2 is FQGNSA. CDR3 bases: TGTGCCAGCAGCTTGAGGCAGGCCGATGAAAAACTGTTTTTT. Amino acid sequence: CASSLRQADEKLFF.

This clonotype was picked up a small number of times. The J gene is TRBJ2-7, the V gene TRBV5-1; perhaps D is TRBD1 or TRBD2 (5 bases each). Germline loops: CDR1 SGHRS, CDR2 YFSETQ. The CDR3 is 15 amino acids. Trimming took off 0 bases at V and 7 bases at J, with 17 bases between the two ends. The CDR3 coding sequence is TGCGCCAGCAGCTTGGCCGGGGCCAACCAGGAGGAGCAGTACTTC. Translation gives CASSLAGANQEEQYF.

To note about this clonotype: Its ends do not fully match the called genes, so a read error is possible. The CDR3 loop is CSARTDRDYVLTF. DNA of the CDR3: TGCAGTGCCAGGACGGACAGGGATTATGTCCTGACCTTC. The genes are TRBV20-1 and TRBJ2-7; the match to TRBD1 covers 8 bases. CDR3 size: 13 residues. Germline lookup yields CDR1 DFQATT and CDR2 SNEGSKA (reference sequence).

This clonotype was recorded at least ten times. This rearrangement joins TRBV11-3 to TRBJ1-2; D unclear. Trimming removed 4 bases at V and 4 bases at J, with 10 bases between. CDR3 length: 13 amino acids. Germline lookup yields CDR1 SGHNT and CDR2 YENEEA. DNA for the CDR3: TGTGCCAGCAGCTGGGGTGGAGGCTATGGCTACACCTTC. Its protein is CASSWGGGYGYTF.

This clonotype was found a few times. Possible read error: a much larger clone is one base away. The CDR3 end shows no conserved phenylalanine or tryptophan, and so a read error is likely. This rearrangement joins TRBV7-8 to TRBJ1-2, with D unclear. CDR1 SGHVS and CDR2 FQNEAQ come from the germline V gene. Trimming removed 0 bases at V and 5 bases at J, with 7 bases between. The CDR3 runs to 13 residues. The DNA of the CDR3 is TGTGCCAGCAGCTTAGCGCAACAATATGGCTACACCCTC. Translating it yields CASSLAQQYGYTL.